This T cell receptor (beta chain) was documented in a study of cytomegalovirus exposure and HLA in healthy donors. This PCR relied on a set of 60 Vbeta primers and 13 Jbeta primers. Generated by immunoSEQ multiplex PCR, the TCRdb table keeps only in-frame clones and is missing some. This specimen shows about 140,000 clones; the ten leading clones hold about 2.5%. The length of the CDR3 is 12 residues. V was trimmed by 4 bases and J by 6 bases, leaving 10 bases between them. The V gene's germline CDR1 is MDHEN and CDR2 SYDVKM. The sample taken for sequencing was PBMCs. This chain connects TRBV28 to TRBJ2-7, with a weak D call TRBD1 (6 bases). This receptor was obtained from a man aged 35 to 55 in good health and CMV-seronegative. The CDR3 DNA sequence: TGTGCCAGCAGTTCGACAGGCCGCGAGCAGTACTTC. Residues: CASSSTGREQYF.